This T cell receptor (beta chain) comes out of a study of blood T cell repertoires in COVID-19. Study-level background: COVID-19 samples collected from the United States, Italy and Spain covered acute and convalescent phases. Nucleic acid was either cDNA or gDNA, and it came from T cells, B-cell-depleted T cells, or PBMCs.

Under the authors' procedure: The assay estimated nucleated cells by amplifying reference gene primers. The data were produced by immunoSEQ multiplex PCR, yet TCRdb's version contains in-frame clones alone and is incomplete. Clonal size and the V and J genes are those of that table, whereas D and trimming came from the DNA. The sample has about 58,000 clones, more than 85% seen once. CDR1 is SGDLS and CDR2 is YYNGEE in the germline V gene. V was trimmed by 4 bases and J by 3 bases, leaving 17 bases between them. CDR3 size: 16 residues. This clone was recorded once. The sample was peripheral blood. The chain links TRBV9 to TRBJ1-3, with TRBD1 as a possible D gene (6 bases). The TCR sequence derives from a man aged 45-65 years with active COVID-19. The CDR3 spells CASSTTPGHHGNTIYF. DNA of the CDR3: TGTGCCAGCAGCACAACGCCGGGACACCATGGAAACACCATATATTTT. Together with reference TRBV9 and TRBJ1-3, the CDR3 gives the full variable domain: DSGVTQTPKHLITATGQRVTLRCSPRSGDLSVYWYQQSLDQGLQFLIQYYNGEERAKGNILERFSAQQFPDLHSELNLSSLELGDSALYFCASSTTPGHHGNTIYFGEGSWLTVV.